This T cell receptor (beta chain) was profiled in a study of blood T cell repertoires in COVID-19. Study summary: T cells, B-cell-depleted T cells, or PBMCs provided the cDNA or gDNA that served as material.

The method was immunoSEQ multiplex PCR; TCRdb's version includes in-frame clones alone and lacks a portion of them. The table records 250,000 to 300,000 clones, approximately 82% of them present only once. The germline CDR1 and CDR2 sequences are LNHDA and SQIVND (reference sequence). V was trimmed by 8 bases and J by 8 bases, leaving 9 bases between them. The CDR3 length is 10 residues. Cohort assignment relied on participant-reported clinical history. This TCR derives from a man between 40 and 49 years old who had been exposed to COVID-19. The chain employs TRBV19 and TRBJ1-2; TRBD1 is a possible D gene (5 bases). The sequenced material came from PBMCs or T cells enriched from blood (not recorded which). Here the CDR3 DNA reads TGTGCCAGTGGACACTGGGGCTACACCTTC. It encodes CASGHWGYTF.